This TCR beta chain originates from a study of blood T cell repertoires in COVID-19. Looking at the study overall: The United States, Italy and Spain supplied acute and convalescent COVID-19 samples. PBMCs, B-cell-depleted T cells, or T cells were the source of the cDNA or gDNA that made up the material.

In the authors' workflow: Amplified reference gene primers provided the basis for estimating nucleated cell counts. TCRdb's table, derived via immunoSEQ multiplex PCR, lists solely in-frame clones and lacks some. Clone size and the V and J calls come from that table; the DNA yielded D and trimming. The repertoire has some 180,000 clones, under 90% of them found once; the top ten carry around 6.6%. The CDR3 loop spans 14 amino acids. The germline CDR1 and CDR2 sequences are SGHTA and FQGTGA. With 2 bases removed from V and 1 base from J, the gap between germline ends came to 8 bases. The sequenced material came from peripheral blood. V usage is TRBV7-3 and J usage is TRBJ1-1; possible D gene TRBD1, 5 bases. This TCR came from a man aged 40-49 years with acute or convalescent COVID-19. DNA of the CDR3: TGTGCCAGCAGCTTATCGGGGGGGAACACTGAAGCTTTCTTT. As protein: CASSLSGGNTEAFF.